This TCR beta chain was captured in a study of blood T cell repertoires in COVID-19. Study-level background: Acute-phase and convalescent COVID-19 samples originated in the United States, Italy and Spain. PBMCs, B-cell-depleted T cells, or T cells provided the cDNA or gDNA that made up the material.

This clone was seen more than once but under ten times. The CDR3 runs 14 residues. Germline loops: CDR1 SGDLS, CDR2 YYNGEE. Trimming removed 4 bases at V and 2 bases at J, with 13 bases between. Original processing methods: Amplification of reference gene primers was used by the study to estimate nucleated cell counts. TCRdb's table, derived via immunoSEQ multiplex PCR, lists solely in-frame clones and lacks some. V and J calls and clone size are those listed in that table; D and trimming were worked out from the DNA. This repertoire shows roughly 80,000 clones, approximately 80% found once; its top ten account for over 8.5%.

This TCR was recovered from a man aged 50 to 59 with acute or convalescent COVID-19. The specimen sequenced was peripheral blood. This chain uses TRBV9 with TRBJ2-7, with D possibly TRBD2 on 5 matching bases. CDR3 sequence reads: CASSPRDYPYEQYF. CDR3 DNA sequence: TGTGCCAGCAGCCCCCGGGATTACCCCTACGAGCAGTACTTC.